The following is a T cell receptor beta chain sequence with its context. TCRdb's table, derived via immunoSEQ multiplex PCR, lists solely in-frame clones and lacks some. Here the sample spans 35,000 to 50,000 clones, approximately 92% being singletons. The entry originates in a study of T cell changes during pregnancy in multiple sclerosis. This CDR3 comprises 15 residues. V shed 5 bases and J 5 bases; nucleotides not matched to a gene: 11. CDR1 is SGHVS, CDR2 FQNEAQ, per germline. The receptor was derived from a female donor with multiple sclerosis, enrolled in a pregnancy study. The sequenced sample was CD4+ T cells from peripheral blood mononuclear cells, obtained in the first trimester of pregnancy. The rearrangement uses TRBV7-8 and TRBJ2-7; 8 bases fit TRBD2. Here the CDR3 reads CASSVSGDAGDEQYF. CDR3 DNA sequence: TGTGCCAGCAGCGTTAGCGGGGATGCTGGCGACGAGCAGTACTTC.